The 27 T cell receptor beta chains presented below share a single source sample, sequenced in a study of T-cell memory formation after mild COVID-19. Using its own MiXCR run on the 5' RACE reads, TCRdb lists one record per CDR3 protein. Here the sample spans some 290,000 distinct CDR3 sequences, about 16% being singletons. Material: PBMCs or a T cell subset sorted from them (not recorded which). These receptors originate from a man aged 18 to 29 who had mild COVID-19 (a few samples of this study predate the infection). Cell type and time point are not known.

The CDR3 is CAISRQGREQFF. Here the CDR3 DNA reads TGTGCCATCAGCAGACAGGGCCGTGAGCAGTTCTTC. The rearrangement links TRBV10-3 to TRBJ2-1, with 7 nucleotides matching TRBD1. Germline V gives CDR1 ENHRY, CDR2 SYGVKD. The CDR3 extends over 12 amino acids. J gave up 9 bases and V 6 bases, and 5 bases lay outside the gene matches.

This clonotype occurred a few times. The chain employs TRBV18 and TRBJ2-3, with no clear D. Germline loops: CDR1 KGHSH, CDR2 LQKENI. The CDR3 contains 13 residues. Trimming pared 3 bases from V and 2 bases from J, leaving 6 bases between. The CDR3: CASSPPATDTQYF. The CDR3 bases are TGTGCCAGCTCACCCCCGGCCACAGATACGCAGTATTTT.

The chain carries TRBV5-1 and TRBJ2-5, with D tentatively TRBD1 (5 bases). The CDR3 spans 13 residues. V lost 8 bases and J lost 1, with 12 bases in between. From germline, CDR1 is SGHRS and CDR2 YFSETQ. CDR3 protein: CASRQGSQETQYF. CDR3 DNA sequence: TGCGCCAGTCGCCAGGGCAGCCAAGAGACCCAGTACTTC.

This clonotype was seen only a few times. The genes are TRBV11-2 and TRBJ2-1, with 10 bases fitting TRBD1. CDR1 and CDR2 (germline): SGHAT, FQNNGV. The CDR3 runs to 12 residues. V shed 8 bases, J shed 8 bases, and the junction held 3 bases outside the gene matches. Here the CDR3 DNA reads TGTGCCAGCTTGGACAGGGGGTATGAGCAGTTCTTC. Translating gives CASLDRGYEQFF.

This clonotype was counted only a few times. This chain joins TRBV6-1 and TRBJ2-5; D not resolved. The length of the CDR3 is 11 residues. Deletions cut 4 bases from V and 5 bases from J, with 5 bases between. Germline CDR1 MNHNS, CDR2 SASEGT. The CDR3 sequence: CASSVHETQYF. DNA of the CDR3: TGTGCCAGCAGTGTCCACGAGACCCAGTACTTC.

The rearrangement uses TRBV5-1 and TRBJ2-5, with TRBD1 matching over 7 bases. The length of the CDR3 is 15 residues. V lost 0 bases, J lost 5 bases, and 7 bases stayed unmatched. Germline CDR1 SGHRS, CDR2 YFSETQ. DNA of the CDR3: TGCGCCAGCAGCTTGGGGGCCGGGACAGACGAGACCCAGTACTTC. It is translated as CASSLGAGTDETQYF.

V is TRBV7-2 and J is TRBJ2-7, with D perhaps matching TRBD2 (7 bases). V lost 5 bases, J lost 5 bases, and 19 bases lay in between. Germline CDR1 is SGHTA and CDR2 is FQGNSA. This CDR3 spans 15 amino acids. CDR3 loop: CASSPGGGRLHEQYF. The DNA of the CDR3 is TGTGCCAGCAGCCCAGGCGGGGGCAGGCTCCACGAGCAGTACTTC.

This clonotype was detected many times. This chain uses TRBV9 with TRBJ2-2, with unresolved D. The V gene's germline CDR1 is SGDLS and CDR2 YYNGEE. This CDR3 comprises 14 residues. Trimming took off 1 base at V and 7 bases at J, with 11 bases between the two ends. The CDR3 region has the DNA TGTGCCAGCAGCGTATTTGGTTCCGGCGGGGAGCTGTTTTTT. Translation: CASSVFGSGGELFF.

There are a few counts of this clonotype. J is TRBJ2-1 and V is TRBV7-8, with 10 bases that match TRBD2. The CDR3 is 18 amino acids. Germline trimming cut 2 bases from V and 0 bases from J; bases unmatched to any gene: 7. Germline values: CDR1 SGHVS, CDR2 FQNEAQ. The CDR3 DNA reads TGTGCCAGCAGCTTACCTAGCGGGGGCCCGAGCTCCTACAATGAGCAGTTCTTC. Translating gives CASSLPSGGPSSYNEQFF.

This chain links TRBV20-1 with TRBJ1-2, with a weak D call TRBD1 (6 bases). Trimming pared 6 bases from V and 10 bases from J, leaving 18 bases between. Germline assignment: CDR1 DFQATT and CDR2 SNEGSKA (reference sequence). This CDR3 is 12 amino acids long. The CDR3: CSAPLTGTFYTF. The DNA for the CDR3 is TGCAGTGCCCCCCTCACAGGGACTTTCTACACCTTC.

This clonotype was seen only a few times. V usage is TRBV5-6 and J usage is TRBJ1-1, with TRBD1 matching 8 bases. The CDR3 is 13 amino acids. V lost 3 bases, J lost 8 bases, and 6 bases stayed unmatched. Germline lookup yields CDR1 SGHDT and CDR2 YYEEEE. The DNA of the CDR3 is TGTGCCAGCAGCTCGGACAGGGTGGGCGAAGCTTTCTTT. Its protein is CASSSDRVGEAFF.

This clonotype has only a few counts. CDR3 nucleotide sequence: TGTGCCAGCAGCCCCCTCGCGGGGAGGAACACTGAAGCTTTCTTT. Its translation: CASSPLAGRNTEAFF. The rearrangement links TRBV3-1 to TRBJ1-1; D uncertain. The CDR3 runs to 15 residues. Trimming cost V 4 bases and J 1 base, with 13 bases left between them. Germline V gene lookup returns CDR1 LGHDT and CDR2 YNNKEL (reference sequence).

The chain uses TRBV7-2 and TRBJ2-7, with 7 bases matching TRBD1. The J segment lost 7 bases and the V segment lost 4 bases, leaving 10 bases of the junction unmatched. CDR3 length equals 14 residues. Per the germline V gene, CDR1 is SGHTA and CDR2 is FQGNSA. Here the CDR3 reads CASSSIKGAWEQYF. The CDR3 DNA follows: TGTGCCAGCAGCTCAATCAAGGGGGCTTGGGAGCAGTACTTC.

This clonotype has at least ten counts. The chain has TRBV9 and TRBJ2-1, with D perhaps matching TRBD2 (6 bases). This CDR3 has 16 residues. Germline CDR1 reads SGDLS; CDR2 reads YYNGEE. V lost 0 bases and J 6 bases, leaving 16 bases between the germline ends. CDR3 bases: TGTGCCAGCAGCGTAGCTCAGGGAGGTTTTCGCAATGAGCAGTTCTTC. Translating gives CASSVAQGGFRNEQFF.

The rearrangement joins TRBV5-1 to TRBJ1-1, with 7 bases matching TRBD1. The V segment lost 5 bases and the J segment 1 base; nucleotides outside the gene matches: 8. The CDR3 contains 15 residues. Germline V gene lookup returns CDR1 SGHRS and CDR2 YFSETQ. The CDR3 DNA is TGCGCCAGCAGGCGGGACAGCACACCGAACACTGAAGCTTTCTTT. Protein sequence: CASRRDSTPNTEAFF. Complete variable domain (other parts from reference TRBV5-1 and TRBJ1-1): KAGVTQTPRYLIKTRGQQVTLSCSPISGHRSVSWYQQTPGQGLQFLFEYFSETQRNKGNFPGRFSGRQFSNSRSEMNVSTLELGDSALYLCASRRDSTPNTEAFFGQGTRLTVV.

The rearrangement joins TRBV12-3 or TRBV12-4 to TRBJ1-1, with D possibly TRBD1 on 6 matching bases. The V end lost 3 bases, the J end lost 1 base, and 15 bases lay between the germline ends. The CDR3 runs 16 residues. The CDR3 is CASSFGAGEGNTEAFF. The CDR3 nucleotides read TGTGCCAGCAGTTTTGGAGCAGGGGAAGGGAACACTGAAGCTTTCTTT.

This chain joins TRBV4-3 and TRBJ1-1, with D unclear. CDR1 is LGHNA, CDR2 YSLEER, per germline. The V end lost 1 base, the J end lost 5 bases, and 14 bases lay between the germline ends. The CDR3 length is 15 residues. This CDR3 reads CASSQGVAAGTEAFF. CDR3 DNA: TGCGCCAGCAGCCAAGGAGTAGCAGCGGGGACTGAAGCTTTCTTT.

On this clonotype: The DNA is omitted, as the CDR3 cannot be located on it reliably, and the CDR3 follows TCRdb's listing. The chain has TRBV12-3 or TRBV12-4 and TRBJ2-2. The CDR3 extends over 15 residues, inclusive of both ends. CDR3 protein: CASRSDRYTGELFFF.

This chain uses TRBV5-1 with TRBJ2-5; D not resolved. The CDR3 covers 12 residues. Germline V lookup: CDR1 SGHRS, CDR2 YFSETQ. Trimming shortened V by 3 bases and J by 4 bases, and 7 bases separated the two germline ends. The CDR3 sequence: CASSSHTETQYF. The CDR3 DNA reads TGCGCCAGCAGCTCCCACACAGAGACCCAGTACTTC.

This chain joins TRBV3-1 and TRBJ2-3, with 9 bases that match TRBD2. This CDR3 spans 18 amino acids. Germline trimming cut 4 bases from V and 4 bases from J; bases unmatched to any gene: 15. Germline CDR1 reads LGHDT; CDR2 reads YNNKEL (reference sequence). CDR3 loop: CASSLAGSAGGLADTQYF. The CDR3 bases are TGTGCCAGCAGCCTAGCGGGTTCAGCGGGGGGTCTCGCAGATACGCAGTATTTT.

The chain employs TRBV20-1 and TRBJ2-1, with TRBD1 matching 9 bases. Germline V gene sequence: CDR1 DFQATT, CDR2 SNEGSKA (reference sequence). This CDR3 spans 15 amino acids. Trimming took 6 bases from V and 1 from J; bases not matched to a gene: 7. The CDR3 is CSAPGTGISYNEQFF. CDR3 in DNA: TGCAGTGCGCCCGGGACAGGGATTTCCTACAATGAGCAGTTCTTC.

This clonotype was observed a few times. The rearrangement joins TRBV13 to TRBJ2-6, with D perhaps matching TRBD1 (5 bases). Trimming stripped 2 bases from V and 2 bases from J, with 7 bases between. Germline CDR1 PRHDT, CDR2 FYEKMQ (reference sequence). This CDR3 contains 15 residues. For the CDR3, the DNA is TGTGCCAGCAGCTTAAAAGGGGCTGGGGCCAACGTCCTGACTTTC. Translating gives CASSLKGAGANVLTF. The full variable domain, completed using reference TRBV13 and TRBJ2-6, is AAGVIQSPRHLIKEKRETATLKCYPIPRHDTVYWYQQGPGQDPQFLISFYEKMQSDKGSIPDRFSAQQFSDYHSELNMSSLELGDSALYFCASSLKGAGANVLTFGAGSRLTVL.

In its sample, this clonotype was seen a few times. CDR3 DNA sequence: TGTGCCATCAGTGAGGTAGCGGGGGCCGCGCAAGAGACCCAGTACTTC. Protein sequence: CAISEVAGAAQETQYF. This sequence joins TRBV10-3 and TRBJ2-5; 9 bases agree with TRBD2. The CDR3 has 16 residues. V lost 2 bases, J lost 2 bases, and 6 bases stayed unmatched. Germline loops: CDR1 ENHRY, CDR2 SYGVKD.

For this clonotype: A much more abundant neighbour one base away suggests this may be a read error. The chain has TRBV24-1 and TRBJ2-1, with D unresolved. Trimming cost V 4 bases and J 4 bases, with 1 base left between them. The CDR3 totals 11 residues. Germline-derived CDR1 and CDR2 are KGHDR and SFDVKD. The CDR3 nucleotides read TGTGCCACCAGTGAATACAATGAGCAGTTCTTC. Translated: CATSEYNEQFF.

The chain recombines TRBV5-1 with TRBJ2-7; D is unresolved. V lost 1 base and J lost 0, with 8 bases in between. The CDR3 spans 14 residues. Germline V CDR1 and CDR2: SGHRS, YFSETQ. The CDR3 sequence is CASSLSGYSYEQYF. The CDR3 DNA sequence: TGCGCCAGCAGCTTGAGTGGTTACTCCTACGAGCAGTACTTC.

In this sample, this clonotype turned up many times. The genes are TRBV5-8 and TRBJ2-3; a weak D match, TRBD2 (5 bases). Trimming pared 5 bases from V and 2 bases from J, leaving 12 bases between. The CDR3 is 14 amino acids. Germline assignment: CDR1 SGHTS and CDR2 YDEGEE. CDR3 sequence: CASSSGVYTDTQYF. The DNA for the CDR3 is TGTGCCAGCAGTTCCGGGGTCTACACAGATACGCAGTATTTT.

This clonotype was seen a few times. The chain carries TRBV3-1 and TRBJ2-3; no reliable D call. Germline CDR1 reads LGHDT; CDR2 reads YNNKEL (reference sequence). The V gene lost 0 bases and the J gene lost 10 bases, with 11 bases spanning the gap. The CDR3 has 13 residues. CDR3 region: CASSQDLGASQYF. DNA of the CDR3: TGTGCCAGCAGCCAAGATCTCGGCGCCTCGCAGTATTTT.